Here is one T cell receptor beta chain with its context. TCRdb's table, derived via immunoSEQ multiplex PCR, lists solely in-frame clones and lacks some. The sample holds hundreds of thousands of clones, about 90% seen once. This sample was included in a study of blood T cell repertoires in COVID-19. The overall study: Sample material is recorded as cDNA or gDNA derived from T cells, B-cell-depleted T cells, or PBMCs.

The V gene lost 3 bases and the J gene lost 0 bases, with 8 bases spanning the gap. The CDR3 has 14 amino acids. Germline V gene sequence: CDR1 LNHDA, CDR2 SQIVND (reference sequence). Participants, about 18 to 90 years old, spanned about two dozen US areas. The receptor comes from a man younger than 45 who had been exposed to COVID-19. This rearrangement joins TRBV19 to TRBJ2-5; TRBD2 might be the D (6 bases). The sample taken for sequencing was PBMCs or T cells enriched from blood (not recorded which). The chain's CDR3 is CASSMEGYQETQYF. CDR3 DNA sequence: TGTGCCAGTAGTATGGAGGGGTACCAAGAGACCCAGTACTTC.